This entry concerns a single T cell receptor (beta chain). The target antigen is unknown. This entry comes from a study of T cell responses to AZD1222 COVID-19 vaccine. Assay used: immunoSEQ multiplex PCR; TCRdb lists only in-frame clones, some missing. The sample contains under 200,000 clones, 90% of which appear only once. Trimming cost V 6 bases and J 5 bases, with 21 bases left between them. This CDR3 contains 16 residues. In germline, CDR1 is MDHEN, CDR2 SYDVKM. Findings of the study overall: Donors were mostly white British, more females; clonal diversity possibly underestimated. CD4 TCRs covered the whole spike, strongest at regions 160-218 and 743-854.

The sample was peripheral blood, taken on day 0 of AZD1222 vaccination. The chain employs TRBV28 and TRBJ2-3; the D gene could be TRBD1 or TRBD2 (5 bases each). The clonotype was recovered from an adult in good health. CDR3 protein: CASRHRRSGWGDTQYF. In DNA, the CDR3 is TGTGCCAGCAGGCACCGGAGGTCAGGGTGGGGAGATACGCAGTATTTT.